A selection of T cell receptor beta chains follows, all from one sample in a study of shared clonotypes between healthy human individuals. Only in-frame clones appear in the TCRdb table, and some are missing; sequencing was by immunoSEQ multiplex PCR. The sample contains millions of clones, approximately 95% of which appear only once. Sequenced input: naive CD8+ T cells sorted from blood. These receptors were taken from a man between 18 and 29 years old in good health. Each CDR3 is given with its conserved first and last residue. The D gene is left open where the match is weak.

len: 17
j_gene: TRBJ2-3
d_gene: TRBD2
v_gene: TRBV13
CDR3aa: CASSSGLAVSDPDTQYF
CDR3nt: TGTGCCAGCAGCTCCGGACTAGCGGTTTCCGACCCGGATACGCAGTATTTT

len: 14
j_gene: TRBJ2-6
d_gene: NA
v_gene: TRBV29-1
CDR3aa: CSVQDGEGANVLTF
CDR3nt: TGCAGCGTCCAGGACGGAGAAGGGGCCAACGTCCTGACTTTC

len: 15
j_gene: TRBJ1-1
d_gene: NA
v_gene: TRBV9
CDR3aa: CASSVVGDLNTEAFF
CDR3nt: TGTGCCAGCAGCGTAGTAGGGGATTTGAACACTGAAGCTTTCTTT

len: 13
j_gene: TRBJ2-7
d_gene: NA
v_gene: TRBV6-5
CDR3aa: CASSVQGSYEQYF
CDR3nt: TGTGCCAGCAGTGTTCAGGGGTCCTACGAGCAGTACTTC

len: 13
j_gene: TRBJ1-2
d_gene: NA
v_gene: TRBV9
CDR3aa: CASSAPLGDGYTF
CDR3nt: TGTGCCAGCAGCGCCCCGTTGGGGGATGGCTACACCTTC

len: 13
j_gene: TRBJ2-1
d_gene: NA
v_gene: TRBV7-3
CDR3aa: CASSPALGGEQFF
CDR3nt: TGTGCCAGCAGCCCAGCCCTAGGGGGTGAGCAGTTCTTC

len: 14
j_gene: TRBJ2-7
d_gene: TRBD1
v_gene: TRBV5-1
CDR3aa: CASSFPGGEHEQYF
CDR3nt: TGCGCCAGCAGCTTCCCAGGGGGCGAACACGAGCAGTACTTC

len: 12
j_gene: TRBJ1-1
d_gene: NA
v_gene: TRBV6-5
CDR3aa: CASSQPTGEAFF
CDR3nt: TGTGCCAGCAGTCAACCTACAGGTGAAGCTTTCTTT

len: 17
j_gene: TRBJ2-3
d_gene: TRBD2
v_gene: TRBV27
CDR3aa: CASSWGTSGGRPDTQYF
CDR3nt: TGTGCCAGCAGTTGGGGGACTAGCGGGGGGAGGCCAGATACGCAGTATTTT

len: 15
j_gene: TRBJ1-5
d_gene: TRBD1
v_gene: TRBV2
CDR3aa: CASRDPDRVNQPQHF
CDR3nt: TGTGCCAGCAGAGACCCGGACAGGGTCAATCAGCCCCAGCATTTT